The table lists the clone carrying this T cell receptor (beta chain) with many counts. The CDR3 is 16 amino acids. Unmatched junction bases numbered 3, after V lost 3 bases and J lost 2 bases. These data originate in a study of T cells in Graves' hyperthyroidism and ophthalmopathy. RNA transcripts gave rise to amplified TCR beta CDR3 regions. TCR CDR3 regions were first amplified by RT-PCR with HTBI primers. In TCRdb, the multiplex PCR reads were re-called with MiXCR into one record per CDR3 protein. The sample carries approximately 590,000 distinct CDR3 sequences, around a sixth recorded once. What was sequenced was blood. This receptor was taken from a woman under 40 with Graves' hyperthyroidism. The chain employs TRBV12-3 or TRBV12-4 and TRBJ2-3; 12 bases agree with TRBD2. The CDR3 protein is CASSFRTSGVTDTQYF. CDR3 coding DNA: TGTGCCAGCAGTTTTCGGACTAGCGGGGTCACAGATACGCAGTATTTT.